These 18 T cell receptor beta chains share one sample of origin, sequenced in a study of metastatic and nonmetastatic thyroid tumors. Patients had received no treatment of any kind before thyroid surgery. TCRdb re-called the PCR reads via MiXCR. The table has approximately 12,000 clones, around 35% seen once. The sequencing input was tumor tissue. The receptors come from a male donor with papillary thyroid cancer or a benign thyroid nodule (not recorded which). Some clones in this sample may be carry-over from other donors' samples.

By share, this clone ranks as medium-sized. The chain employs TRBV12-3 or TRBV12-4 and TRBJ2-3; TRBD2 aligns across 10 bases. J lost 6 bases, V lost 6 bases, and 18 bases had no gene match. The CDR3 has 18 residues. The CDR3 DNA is TGTGCCAGCAGCCTCATCGCGGCTAGCGGGAGATTCGCGGATACGCAGTATTTT. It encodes CASSLIAASGRFADTQYF.

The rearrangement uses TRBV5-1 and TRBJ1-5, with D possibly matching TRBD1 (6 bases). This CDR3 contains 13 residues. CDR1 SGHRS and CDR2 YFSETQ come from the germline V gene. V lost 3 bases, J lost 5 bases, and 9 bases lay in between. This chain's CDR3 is CASSWSGDQPQHF. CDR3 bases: TGCGCCAGCAGCTGGTCAGGGGATCAGCCCCAGCATTTT.

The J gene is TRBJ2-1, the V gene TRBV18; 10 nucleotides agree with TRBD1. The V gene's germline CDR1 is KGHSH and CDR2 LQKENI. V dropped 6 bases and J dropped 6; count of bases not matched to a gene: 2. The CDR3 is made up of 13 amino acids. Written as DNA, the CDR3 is TGTGCCAGCTCCGGGGACAGGGGCAATGAGCAGTTCTTC. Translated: CASSGDRGNEQFF.

The CDR3 bases are TGTGCCAGTATCCCCCCCGGGGCGCACAAGGGGGAGCTGTTTTTT. Translating gives CASIPPGAHKGELFF. The V and J genes are TRBV19 and TRBJ2-2; D might be TRBD1 or TRBD2, each matching 5 bases. V shed 7 bases and J shed 8 bases, with 20 bases lying between them. This CDR3 region has 15 residues. CDR1 and CDR2 from the germline V gene are LNHDA and SQIVND (reference sequence).

CDR3 nucleotides: TGCGCCAGCAGCCCGGACACTAGCGGGAGCGGAGAGACCCAGTACTTC. It translates to CASSPDTSGSGETQYF. The chain joins TRBV4-1 to TRBJ2-5; 11 nucleotides match TRBD2. V dropped 4 bases and J dropped 4; count of bases not matched to a gene: 8. The CDR3 sequence is 16 residues long. Germline lookup yields CDR1 MGHRA and CDR2 YSYEKL.

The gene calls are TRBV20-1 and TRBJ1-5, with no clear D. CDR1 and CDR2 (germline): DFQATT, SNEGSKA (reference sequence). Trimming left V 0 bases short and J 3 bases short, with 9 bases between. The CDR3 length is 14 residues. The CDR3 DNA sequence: TGCAGTGCTAGAGATCAGGATCTCAATCAGCCCCAGCATTTT. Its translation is CSARDQDLNQPQHF.

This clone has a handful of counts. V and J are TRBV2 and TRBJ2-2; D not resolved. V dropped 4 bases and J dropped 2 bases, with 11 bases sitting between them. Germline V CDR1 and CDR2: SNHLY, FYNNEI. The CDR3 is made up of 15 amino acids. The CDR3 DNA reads TGTGCCAGCAGTGGACTGAGATCCAACACCGGGGAGCTGTTTTTT. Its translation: CASSGLRSNTGELFF.

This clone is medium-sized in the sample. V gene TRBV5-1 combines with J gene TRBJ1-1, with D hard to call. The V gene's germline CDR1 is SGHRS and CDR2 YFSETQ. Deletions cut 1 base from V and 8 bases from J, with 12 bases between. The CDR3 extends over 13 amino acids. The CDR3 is CASSLQTVAEAFF. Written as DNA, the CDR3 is TGCGCCAGCAGCTTGCAGACGGTTGCGGAAGCTTTCTTT.

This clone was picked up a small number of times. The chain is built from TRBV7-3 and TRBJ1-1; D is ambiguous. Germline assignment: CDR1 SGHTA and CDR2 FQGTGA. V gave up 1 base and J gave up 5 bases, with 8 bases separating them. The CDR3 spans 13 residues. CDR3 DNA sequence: TGTGCCAGCAGCTTAAACGAGTTTACTGAAGCTTTCTTT. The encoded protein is CASSLNEFTEAFF.

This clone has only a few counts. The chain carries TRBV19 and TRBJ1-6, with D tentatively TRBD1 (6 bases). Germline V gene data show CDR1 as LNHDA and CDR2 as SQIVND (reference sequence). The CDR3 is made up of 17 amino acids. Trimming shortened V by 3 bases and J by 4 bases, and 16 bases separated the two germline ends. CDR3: CASSMGAIHEYNSPLHF. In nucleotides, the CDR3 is TGTGCCAGTAGTATGGGGGCCATTCATGAGTATAATTCACCCCTCCACTTT.

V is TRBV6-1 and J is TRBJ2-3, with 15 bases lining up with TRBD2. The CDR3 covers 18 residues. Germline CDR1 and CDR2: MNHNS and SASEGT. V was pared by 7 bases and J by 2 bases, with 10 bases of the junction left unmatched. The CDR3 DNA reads TGTGCCAGCACTGGGGGACTAGCGGGAGGTTTCTACACAGATACGCAGTATTTT. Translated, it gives CASTGGLAGGFYTDTQYF.

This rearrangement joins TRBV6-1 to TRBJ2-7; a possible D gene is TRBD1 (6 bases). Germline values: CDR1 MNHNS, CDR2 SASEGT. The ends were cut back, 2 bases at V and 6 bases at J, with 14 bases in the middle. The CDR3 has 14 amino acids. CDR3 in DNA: TGTGCCAGCAGTGAATTGGGGGCGCGTCTCGAGCAGTACTTC. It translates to CASSELGARLEQYF.

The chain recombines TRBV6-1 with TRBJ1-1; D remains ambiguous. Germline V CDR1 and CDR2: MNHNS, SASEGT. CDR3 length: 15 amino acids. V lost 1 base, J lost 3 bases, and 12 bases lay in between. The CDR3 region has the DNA TGTGCCAGCAGTGAAGATGAAGGGCGGGACACTGAAGCTTTCTTT. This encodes CASSEDEGRDTEAFF.

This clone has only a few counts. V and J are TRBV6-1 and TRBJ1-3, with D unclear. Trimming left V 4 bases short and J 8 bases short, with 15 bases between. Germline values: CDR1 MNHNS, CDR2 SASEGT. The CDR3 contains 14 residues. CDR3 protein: CASSAAVEVDTIYF. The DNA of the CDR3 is TGTGCCAGCAGTGCGGCGGTCGAGGTTGACACCATATATTTT.

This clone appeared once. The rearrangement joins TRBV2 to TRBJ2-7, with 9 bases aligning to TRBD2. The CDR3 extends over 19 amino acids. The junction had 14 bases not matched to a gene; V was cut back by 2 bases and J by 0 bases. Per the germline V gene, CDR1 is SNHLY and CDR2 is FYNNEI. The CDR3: CASSERNSGRGAGSYEQYF. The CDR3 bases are TGTGCCAGCAGTGAACGGAATAGCGGGAGAGGGGCTGGCTCCTACGAGCAGTACTTC.

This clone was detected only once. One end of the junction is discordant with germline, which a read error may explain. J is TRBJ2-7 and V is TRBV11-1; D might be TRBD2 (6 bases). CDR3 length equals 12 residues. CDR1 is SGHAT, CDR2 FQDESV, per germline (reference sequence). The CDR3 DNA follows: TGTGCCAGCAGTTTCGGACCGGGGGAGCAGCACTTC. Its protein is CASSFGPGEQHF.

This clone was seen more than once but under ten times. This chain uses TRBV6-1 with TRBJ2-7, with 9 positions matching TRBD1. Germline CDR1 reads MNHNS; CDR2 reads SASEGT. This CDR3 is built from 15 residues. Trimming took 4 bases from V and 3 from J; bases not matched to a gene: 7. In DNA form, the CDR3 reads TGTGCCAGCAGTGTGACAGGGGGAGGGGGCTACGAGCAGTACTTC. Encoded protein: CASSVTGGGGYEQYF.

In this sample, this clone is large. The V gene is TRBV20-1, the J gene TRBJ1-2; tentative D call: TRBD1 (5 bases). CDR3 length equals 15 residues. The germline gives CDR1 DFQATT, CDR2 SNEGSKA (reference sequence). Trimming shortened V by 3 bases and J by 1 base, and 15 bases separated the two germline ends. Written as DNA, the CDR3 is TGCAGTGCTAGCGGGACGGCCTTTCTTAACTATGGCTACACCTTC. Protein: CSASGTAFLNYGYTF.